The present T cell receptor beta chain was sequenced within a study of blood T cells in healthy people across ages. The CDR3 totals 11 residues. The V and J ends lost 7 bases and 8 bases respectively, with 9 bases between them. Germline V gene data show CDR1 as MNHEY and CDR2 as SMNVEV (reference sequence). In its sample, this clonotype was seen a few times. It was with a sample-barcoded 5' primer and a J-beta primer mix that a second PCR of about 6 to 11 cycles was run. TCRdb fed the 5' RACE reads into MiXCR, producing one record per CDR3 protein. The table has around 1,000,000 distinct CDR3 sequences, approximately 26% seen once. This same sample was also part of a study on T cells of mothers and their children. That work adds: The output of TCR recombination is shaped by thymic selection similarly in related and unrelated pairs.

This sequence was found in a girl aged 2 to 9 in good health. Specimen: blood. This chain joins TRBV27 and TRBJ2-1; D is possibly TRBD1 (5 bases). The CDR3: CASTGNYEQFF. CDR3 coding DNA: TGTGCCAGCACAGGGAACTATGAGCAGTTCTTC.